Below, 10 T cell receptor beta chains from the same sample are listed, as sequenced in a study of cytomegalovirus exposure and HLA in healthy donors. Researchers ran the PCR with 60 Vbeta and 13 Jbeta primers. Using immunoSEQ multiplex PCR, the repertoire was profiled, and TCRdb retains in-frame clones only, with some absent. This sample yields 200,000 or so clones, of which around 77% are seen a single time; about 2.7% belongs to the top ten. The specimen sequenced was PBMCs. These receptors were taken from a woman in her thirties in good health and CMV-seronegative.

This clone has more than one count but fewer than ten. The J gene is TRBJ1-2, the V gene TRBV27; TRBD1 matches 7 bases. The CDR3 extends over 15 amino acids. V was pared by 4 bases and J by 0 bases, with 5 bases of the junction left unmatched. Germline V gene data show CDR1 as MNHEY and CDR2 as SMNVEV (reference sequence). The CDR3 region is CASSSWDRANYGYTF. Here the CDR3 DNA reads TGTGCCAGCAGTTCTTGGGACAGAGCTAACTATGGCTACACCTTC.

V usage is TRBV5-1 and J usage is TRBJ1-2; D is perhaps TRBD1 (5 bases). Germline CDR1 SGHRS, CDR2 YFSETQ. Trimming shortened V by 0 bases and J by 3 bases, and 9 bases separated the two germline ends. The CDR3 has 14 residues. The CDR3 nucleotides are TGCGCCAGCAGCTTGGTTCAGGGTTACTATGGCTACACCTTC. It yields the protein CASSLVQGYYGYTF.

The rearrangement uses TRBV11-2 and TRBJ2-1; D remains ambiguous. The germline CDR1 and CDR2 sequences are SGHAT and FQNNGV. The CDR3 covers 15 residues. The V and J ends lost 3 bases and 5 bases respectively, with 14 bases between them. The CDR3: CASSFRFARDNEQFF. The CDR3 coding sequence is TGTGCCAGCAGCTTCCGATTCGCTAGAGACAATGAGCAGTTCTTC. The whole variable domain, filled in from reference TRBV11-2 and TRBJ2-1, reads EAGVAQSPRYKIIEKRQSVAFWCNPISGHATLYWYQQILGQGPKLLIQFQNNGVVDDSQLPKDRFSAERLKGVDSTLKIQPAKLEDSAVYLCASSFRFARDNEQFFGPGTRLTVL.

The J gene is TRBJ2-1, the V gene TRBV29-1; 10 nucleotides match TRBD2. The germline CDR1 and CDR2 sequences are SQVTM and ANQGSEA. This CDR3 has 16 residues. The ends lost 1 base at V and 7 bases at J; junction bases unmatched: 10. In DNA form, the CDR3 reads TGCAGCGTTGAAGGGGTAGCGGGAGGTTCGGGAAATGAGCAGTTCTTC. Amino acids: CSVEGVAGGSGNEQFF.

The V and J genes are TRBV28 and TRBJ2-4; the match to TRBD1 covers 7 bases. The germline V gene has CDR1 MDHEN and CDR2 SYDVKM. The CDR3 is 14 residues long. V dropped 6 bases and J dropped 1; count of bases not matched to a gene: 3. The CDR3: CASRSDRAKNIQYF. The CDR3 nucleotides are TGTGCCAGCAGATCGGACAGGGCCAAAAACATTCAGTACTTC.

CDR3 region: CASSLAADQETQYF. CDR3 DNA: TGTGCCAGCAGCTTAGCCGCAGACCAAGAGACCCAGTACTTC. This rearrangement joins TRBV7-2 to TRBJ2-5; D remains unclear. CDR1 SGHTA and CDR2 FQGNSA come from the germline V gene. This CDR3 spans 14 amino acids. Deletions cut 0 bases from V and 0 bases from J, with 5 bases between. The full variable domain, completed using reference TRBV7-2 and TRBJ2-5, is GAGVSQSPSNKVTEKGKDVELRCDPISGHTALYWYRQSLGQGLEFLIYFQGNSAPDKSGLPSDRFSAERTGGSVSTLTIQRTQQEDSAVYLCASSLAADQETQYFGPGTRLLVL.

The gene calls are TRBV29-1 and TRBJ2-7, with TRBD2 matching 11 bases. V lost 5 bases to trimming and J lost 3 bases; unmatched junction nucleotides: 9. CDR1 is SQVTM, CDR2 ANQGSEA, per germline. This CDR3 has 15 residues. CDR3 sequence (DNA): TGCAGCGTTCCCGGGACCGGGACTAGCGGCTACGAGCAGTACTTC. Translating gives CSVPGTGTSGYEQYF.

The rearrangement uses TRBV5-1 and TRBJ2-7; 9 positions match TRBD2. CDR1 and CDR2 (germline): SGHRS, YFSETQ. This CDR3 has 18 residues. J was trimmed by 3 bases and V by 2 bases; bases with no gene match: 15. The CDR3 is CASSFRLAVTGNIYEQYF. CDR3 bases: TGCGCCAGCAGCTTTAGACTAGCGGTAACCGGAAACATCTACGAGCAGTACTTC.

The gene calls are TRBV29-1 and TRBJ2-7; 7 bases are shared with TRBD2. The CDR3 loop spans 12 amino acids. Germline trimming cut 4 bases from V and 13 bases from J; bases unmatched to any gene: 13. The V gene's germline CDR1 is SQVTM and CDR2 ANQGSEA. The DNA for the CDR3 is TGCAGCGTTGGGGGACCTGGGAGGGATACATACTTC. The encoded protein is CSVGGPGRDTYF.

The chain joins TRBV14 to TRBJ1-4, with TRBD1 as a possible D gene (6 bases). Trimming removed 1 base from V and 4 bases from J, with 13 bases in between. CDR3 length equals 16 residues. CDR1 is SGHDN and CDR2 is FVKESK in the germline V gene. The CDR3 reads CASSQGPGRGNEKLFF. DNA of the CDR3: TGTGCCAGCAGCCAAGGACCGGGCAGGGGTAATGAAAAACTGTTTTTT.